This paragraph covers one T cell receptor (beta chain) sequence. Profiled with immunoSEQ multiplex PCR; TCRdb holds only in-frame clones, not every one. Here the sample spans 70,000 or so clones, roughly 82% being singletons. The sample is drawn from a study of control samples from healthy donors and cancer patients. CDR3 length: 13 amino acids. V was trimmed by 8 bases and J by 0 bases, leaving 9 bases between them. Germline V lookup: CDR1 LNHNV, CDR2 YYDKDF (reference sequence). The specimen sequenced was PBMCs. The V and J genes are TRBV15 and TRBJ2-3; a weak D match, TRBD2 (6 bases). The sequence derives from a woman aged 45-65 years with lung cancer. CDR3 DNA: TGTGCCACCCGGAGCGGGAGCACAGATACGCAGTATTTT. It codes for CATRSGSTDTQYF.